Detailed here is one T cell receptor (beta chain). The data belong to a study of blood T cell repertoires in COVID-19. The overall study: Spain, Italy and the United States supplied samples that represented acute and convalescent COVID-19. The cDNA or gDNA used as material had been derived from T cells, B-cell-depleted T cells, or PBMCs.

The CDR3 runs 15 residues. The germline gives CDR1 SGDLS, CDR2 YYNGEE. V dropped 3 bases and J dropped 5; count of bases not matched to a gene: 4. In the original analysis: Amplification with reference gene primers provided the estimates of nucleated cell counts. Measured with immunoSEQ multiplex PCR; TCRdb has only the in-frame clones, and not every one. V and J calls plus clone size are reproduced from that table; the DNA served to infer D and trimming. The top ten clones hold 5.5% to 7% of a sample with about 70,000 clones, more than 70% of them seen once. The sequence was collected from a woman aged 55-69 years with acute or convalescent COVID-19. The V gene is TRBV9, the J gene TRBJ2-2; 10 bases are a match to TRBD1. The specimen was peripheral blood. This CDR3 reads CASSGRGQGTGELFF. CDR3 bases: TGTGCCAGCAGCGGGAGGGGACAGGGGACCGGGGAGCTGTTTTTT. Full variable domain (missing parts from reference TRBV9 and TRBJ2-2): DSGVTQTPKHLITATGQRVTLRCSPRSGDLSVYWYQQSLDQGLQFLIQYYNGEERAKGNILERFSAQQFPDLHSELNLSSLELGDSALYFCASSGRGQGTGELFFGEGSRLTVL.